This T cell receptor (beta chain) comes out of a study of blood T cell repertoires in COVID-19 (dated by TCRdb to 2019 to 2021). Regarding the study in general: Samples covering the acute and convalescent phases of COVID-19 were provided by collaborators in the United States, Italy and Spain. The prospective study material was composed of cDNA or gDNA derived from T cells, B-cell-depleted T cells, or PBMCs. HLA class I and class II types, where available, came from metadata supplied by the sample provider rather than from assay-based typing. A freely available public database, intended as a resource for researchers studying the immune response to SARS-CoV-2, is where the repertoires were released. Nearly every sample came with metadata listing a de-identified subject ID, COVID-19 status, age in years and sex. Subjects who had been exposed to COVID-19, were actively infected with it, or had recovered from it provided the deeply sampled blood TCRbeta repertoires that made up the dataset. Samples came from the ongoing ImmuneRACE study (first 160 participants) plus 1,254 subjects from 6 global collaborators. Results and caveats for the whole study, not just this receptor: Clinical and demographic metadata were provided uncurated, with the amount varying by source and participant.

At one collaborating source in Seattle, patients were enrolled during active infection and were followed longitudinally through the course of disease. The collaborating institutions used their own protocols to collect whole blood in K2EDTA tubes. For TCRbeta analysis, collaborators shipped samples as frozen whole blood, isolated PBMCs, or DNA extracted from either of those sample types. Measured from the cysteine to the phenylalanine, the CDR3 is 15 residues long. Of the read, only the CDR3 DNA is kept; its 45 bases are in frame from base 1. Ends trimmed: V by 7 bases, J by 4 bases; bases unmatched to a gene: 10. CDR1 and CDR2 are read off the germline V gene (reference sequence) as LNHDA and SQIVND. The immunoSEQ Assay, a bias-controlled multiplex PCR, was used to amplify TCRbeta CDR3 regions from genomic DNA. Regarding the original processing steps: Within the assay, amplification of reference gene primers was used to estimate how many nucleated cells each sample contained. Sequence reads were collapsed and filtered to measure the absolute abundance of every unique TCRbeta CDR3 rearrangement. For each sample, productive Simpson clonality was calculated by taking the square root of Simpson's diversity index across productive rearrangements. In its TCRdb copy, this immuneACCESS table keeps in-frame sequences only and misses some clones. Where compared with another copy, unresolved V genes explain less than half of these, and the others have no known cause. V and J calls and clone size are copied from that table; D and trimming were computed from the DNA. The sample contains about 88,000 clones, less than 95% of them found a single time. 6.7% of the sample is taken by the ten largest.

As for this clone: Its specific antigen is unknown. No base quality information exists; no much larger clone differs at one position.

The sample taken for sequencing was peripheral blood. The sequence was obtained from a man between 18 and 35 years old with COVID-19, enrolled during active disease. The chain is made from TRBV19 and TRBJ2-3, with 8 middle bases fitting TRBD2. The nucleotide sequence reads as follows: TGTGCCAGTACCAGTAGCGGGATGGTGTCAGATACGCAGTATTTT. It codes for CASTSSGMVSDTQYF.